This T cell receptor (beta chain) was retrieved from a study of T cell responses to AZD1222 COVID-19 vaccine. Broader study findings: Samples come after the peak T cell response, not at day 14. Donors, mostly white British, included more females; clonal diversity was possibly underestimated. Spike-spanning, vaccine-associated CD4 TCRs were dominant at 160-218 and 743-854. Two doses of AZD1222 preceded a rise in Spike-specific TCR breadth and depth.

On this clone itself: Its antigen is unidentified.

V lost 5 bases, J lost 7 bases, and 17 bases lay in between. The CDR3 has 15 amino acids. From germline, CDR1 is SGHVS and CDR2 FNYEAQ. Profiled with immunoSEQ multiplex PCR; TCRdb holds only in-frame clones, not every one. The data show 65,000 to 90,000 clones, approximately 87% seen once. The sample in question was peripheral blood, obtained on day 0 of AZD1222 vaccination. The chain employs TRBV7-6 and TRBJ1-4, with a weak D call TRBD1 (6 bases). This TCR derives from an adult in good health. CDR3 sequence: CASSPSGVYGEKLFF. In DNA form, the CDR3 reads TGTGCCAGCAGCCCCTCAGGGGTTTACGGTGAAAAACTGTTTTTT.